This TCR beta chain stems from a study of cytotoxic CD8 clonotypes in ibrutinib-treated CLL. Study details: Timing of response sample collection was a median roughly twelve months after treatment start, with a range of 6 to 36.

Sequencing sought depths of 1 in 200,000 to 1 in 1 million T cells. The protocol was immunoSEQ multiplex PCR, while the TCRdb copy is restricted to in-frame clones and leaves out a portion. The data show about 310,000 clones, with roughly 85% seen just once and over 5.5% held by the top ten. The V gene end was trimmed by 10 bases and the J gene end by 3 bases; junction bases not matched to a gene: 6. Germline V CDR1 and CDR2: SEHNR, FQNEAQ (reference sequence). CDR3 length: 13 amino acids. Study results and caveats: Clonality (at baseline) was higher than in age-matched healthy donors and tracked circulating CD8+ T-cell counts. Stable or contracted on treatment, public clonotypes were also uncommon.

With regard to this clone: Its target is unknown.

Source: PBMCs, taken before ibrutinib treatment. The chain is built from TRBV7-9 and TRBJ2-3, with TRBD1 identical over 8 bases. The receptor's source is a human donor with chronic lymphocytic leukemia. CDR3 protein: CAIGQGGTDTQYF. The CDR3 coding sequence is TGTGCCATCGGACAGGGTGGGACAGATACGCAGTATTTT.